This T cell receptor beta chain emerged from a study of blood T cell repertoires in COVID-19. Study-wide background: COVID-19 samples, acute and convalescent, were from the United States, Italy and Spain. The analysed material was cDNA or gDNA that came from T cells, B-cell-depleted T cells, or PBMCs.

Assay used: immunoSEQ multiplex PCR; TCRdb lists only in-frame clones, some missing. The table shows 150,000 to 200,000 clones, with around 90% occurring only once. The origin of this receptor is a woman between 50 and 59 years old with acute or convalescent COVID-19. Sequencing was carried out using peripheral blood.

The CDR3 here is CASSFLRGGETQYF. The CDR3, as DNA: TGTGCCAGCAGTTTTCTCAGGGGCGGCGAGACCCAGTACTTC. The chain uses TRBV6-5 and TRBJ2-5, with a tentative D call TRBD1 (6 bases). The V end lost 4 bases, the J end lost 5 bases, and 14 bases lay between the germline ends. Germline assignment: CDR1 MNHEY and CDR2 SVGAGI. The CDR3 runs to 14 residues.